The 23 T cell receptor beta chains given below trace back to one sample, sequenced in a study of cytomegalovirus exposure and HLA in healthy donors (dated by TCRdb to the late 2010s). The library was made by the immunoSEQ multiplex PCR assay. A mixture of 60 forward primers for TCR Vbeta segments and 13 reverse primers for TCR Jbeta segments was used in the multiplex PCR. TCRdb obtained this table from immuneACCESS and retained in-frame rearrangements with V and J assigned. These tables miss some clones; where compared with another copy, unresolved V genes account for less than half of the shortfall, and the remainder is unexplained. The sample contains roughly 120,000 clones, under 70% of them found a single time. About 7.7% of the sample belongs to the ten largest clones. The specimen sequenced was PBMCs. These TCRs come from a man aged 18 to 30 in good health and CMV-seropositive.

The chain combines TRBV2 with TRBJ2-3; unclear D gene. V gave up 7 bases and J gave up 0 bases, with 5 bases separating them. The CDR3 is 12 amino acids. The germline CDR1 and CDR2 sequences are SNHLY and FYNNEI. CDR3 nucleotides: TGTGCCAGCACCAGAAGCACAGATACGCAGTATTTT. The encoded protein is CASTRSTDTQYF.

The J gene is TRBJ2-2, the V gene TRBV11-3, with TRBD2 as a possible D gene (6 bases). This CDR3 has 16 amino acids. CDR1 and CDR2 (germline): SGHNT, YENEEA. The ends were cut back, 4 bases at V and 1 base at J, with 13 bases in the middle. Written as DNA, the CDR3 is TGTGCCAGCAGCTGGGCGCGGAGGGGGAACACCGGGGAGCTGTTTTTT. Translating gives CASSWARRGNTGELFF.

This rearrangement joins TRBV6-5 to TRBJ2-3; no definite D call. Trimming removed 8 bases at V and 2 bases at J, with 14 bases between. Germline V lookup: CDR1 MNHEY, CDR2 SVGAGI. The CDR3 has 14 amino acids. The CDR3 DNA is TGTGCCAGCGCCACGGGTGGATACACAGATACGCAGTATTTT. Residues: CASATGGYTDTQYF.

This clone was found a few times. This chain connects TRBV21-1 to TRBJ2-5; TRBD1, the table's D call, was not compared with the DNA. TRBV21-1 corresponds to a pseudogene. This CDR3 comprises 12 residues. In nucleotides, the CDR3 is TGTGCCACAACACAGGAGAAAGAGACCCAGTACTTC. As protein: CATTQEKETQYF.

This rearrangement joins TRBV6-1 to TRBJ1-5, with a possible D match to TRBD1 (6 bases). Trimming stripped 1 base from V and 11 bases from J, with 15 bases between. The germline CDR1 and CDR2 sequences are MNHNS and SASEGT. This CDR3 comprises 14 residues. The CDR3 coding sequence is TGTGCCAGCAGTGAAGTTCTCAGGGGAAAGGCCCAGCATTTT. Its translation: CASSEVLRGKAQHF.

This rearrangement joins TRBV21-1 to TRBJ2-7; the listed D gene, TRBD1, was not tested against the DNA. TRBV21-1 is listed as a pseudogene. The CDR3 runs 15 residues. In nucleotides, the CDR3 is TGTGCCAGCAGCAAGGAACTACAGGGGCCCTACGAGCAGTACTTC. This codes for CASSKELQGPYEQYF.

The gene calls are TRBV19 and TRBJ1-1; weak D call: TRBD1 (5 bases). Trimming pared 8 bases from V and 0 bases from J, leaving 19 bases between. Germline V lookup: CDR1 LNHDA, CDR2 SQIVND (reference sequence). The CDR3 consists of 16 residues. DNA of the CDR3: TGTGCCAGTGTAAGGAGTGGGGTAGGGGTGAACACTGAAGCTTTCTTT. It yields the protein CASVRSGVGVNTEAFF.

This sequence joins TRBV6-1 and TRBJ2-1, with D perhaps TRBD1 (6 bases). Germline V CDR1 and CDR2: MNHNS, SASEGT. Deletions cut 2 bases from V and 0 bases from J, with 8 bases between. The CDR3 is 15 amino acids. Here the CDR3 reads CASSERGSSYNEQFF. Written as DNA, the CDR3 is TGTGCCAGCAGTGAAAGGGGGAGCTCCTACAATGAGCAGTTCTTC.

The V gene is TRBV25-1, the J gene TRBJ2-2, with D perhaps TRBD1 (5 bases). V lost 3 bases and J lost 0, with 8 bases in between. Germline V CDR1 and CDR2: MGHDK, SYGVNS. CDR3 size: 15 residues. The CDR3 region is CASSDRAANTGELFF. Here the CDR3 DNA reads TGTGCCAGCAGTGACAGGGCAGCGAACACCGGGGAGCTGTTTTTT.

V and J are TRBV5-4 and TRBJ1-1; 7 positions agree with TRBD1. The CDR3 extends over 15 amino acids. Trimming removed 0 bases from V and 5 bases from J; junction bases left unmatched: 7. CDR1 and CDR2 from the germline V gene are SGHNT and YYREEE (reference sequence). CDR3 in amino acids: CASSLVLGGFTEAFF. In DNA form, the CDR3 reads TGTGCCAGCAGCTTGGTTTTAGGGGGCTTTACTGAAGCTTTCTTT.

This chain connects TRBV28 to TRBJ2-7, with D unresolved. Per germline, CDR1 MDHEN and CDR2 SYDVKM. V lost 5 bases and J 3 bases, leaving 11 bases between the germline ends. The CDR3 has 13 residues. The DNA for the CDR3 is TGTGCCAGCAGTCCGACTGGAAACTACGAGCAGTACGTC. As protein: CASSPTGNYEQYV.

This clone is classed as large. The chain combines TRBV6-5 with TRBJ1-5; D remains ambiguous. V was trimmed by 0 bases and J by 4 bases, leaving 7 bases between them. CDR3 length equals 14 residues. Germline V gene data show CDR1 as MNHEY and CDR2 as SVGAGI. The CDR3 region is CASSYSGQNQPQHF. As DNA, the CDR3 is TGTGCCAGCAGTTACTCGGGCCAAAATCAGCCCCAGCATTTT.

The V gene is TRBV29-1, the J gene TRBJ1-2; 7 positions agree with TRBD1. The junction had 7 bases not matched to a gene; V was cut back by 2 bases and J by 4 bases. There are 14 residues in the CDR3. The germline V gene has CDR1 SQVTM and CDR2 ANQGSEA. In DNA form, the CDR3 reads TGCAGCGTTGAATTTATGGGACAGATCTATGGCTACACCTTC. Protein sequence: CSVEFMGQIYGYTF.

The V gene is TRBV6-6, the J gene TRBJ2-2, with 7 bases matching TRBD1. The CDR3 loop spans 16 amino acids. The germline gives CDR1 MNHNY, CDR2 SVGAGI (reference sequence). V lost 0 bases to trimming and J lost 1 base; unmatched junction nucleotides: 2. The CDR3 here is CASSYSGTVNTGELFF. The CDR3 nucleotides are TGTGCCAGCAGTTACTCAGGGACAGTGAACACCGGGGAGCTGTTTTTT.

The V and J genes are TRBV7-9 and TRBJ2-7; 7 bases match TRBD1. Germline CDR1 SEHNR, CDR2 FQNEAQ (reference sequence). CDR3 length equals 13 residues. The V segment lost 5 bases and the J segment 3 bases; nucleotides outside the gene matches: 4. The CDR3 DNA is TGTGCCAGCAGCAAATGGGACAGCTACGAGCAGTACGTC. Protein sequence: CASSKWDSYEQYV.

The chain is built from TRBV7-6 and TRBJ2-1, with TRBD2 matching over 10 bases. From germline, CDR1 is SGHVS and CDR2 FNYEAQ. This CDR3 spans 13 amino acids. V lost 3 bases to trimming and J lost 8 bases; unmatched junction nucleotides: 1. Here the CDR3 DNA reads TGTGCCAGCAGCTTTGGACTAGCGGATGAGCAGTTCTTC. Translating it yields CASSFGLADEQFF.

This clone appeared a single time. V gene TRBV28 combines with J gene TRBJ2-1, with 12 bases that match TRBD1. The CDR3 is made up of 22 amino acids. Germline values: CDR1 MDHEN, CDR2 SYDVKM. The ends lost 2 bases at V and 3 bases at J; junction bases unmatched: 20. The CDR3 region has the DNA TGTGCCAGCAGTTTAGGAGGTACCCGCCGGGACAGGGGGCGCTACTTCTACAATGAGCAGTTCTTC. As protein: CASSLGGTRRDRGRYFYNEQFF. Drawing the rest from reference TRBV28 and TRBJ2-1, the complete variable domain is DVKVTQSSRYLVKRTGEKVFLECVQDMDHENMFWYRQDPGLGLRLIYFSYDVKMKEKGDIPEGYSVSREKKERFSLILESASTNQTSMYLCASSLGGTRRDRGRYFYNEQFFGPGTRLTVL.

V usage is TRBV27 and J usage is TRBJ1-2, with D tentatively TRBD1 (6 bases). The V gene lost 2 bases and the J gene lost 8 bases, with 18 bases spanning the gap. Germline assignment: CDR1 MNHEY and CDR2 SMNVEV (reference sequence). CDR3 length: 15 residues. The DNA of the CDR3 is TGTGCCAGCAGTTTAATGGGGGGGCCTTTAGGGGGCTACACCTTC. Translating it yields CASSLMGGPLGGYTF.

This chain joins TRBV7-9 and TRBJ2-5, with 7 positions matching TRBD1. CDR1 SEHNR and CDR2 FQNEAQ come from the germline V gene (reference sequence). Trimming took 5 bases from V and 2 from J; bases not matched to a gene: 2. The CDR3 has 13 amino acids. CDR3 in DNA: TGTGCCAGCAGCGGGGACAGTCAAGAGACCCAGTACTTC. Encoded protein: CASSGDSQETQYF. Filled out from reference TRBV7-9 and TRBJ2-5, the complete variable domain reads DTGVSQNPRHKITKRGQNVTFRCDPISEHNRLYWYRQTLGQGPEFLTYFQNEAQLEKSRLLSDRFSAERPKGSFSTLEIQRTEQGDSAMYLCASSGDSQETQYFGPGTRLLVL.

The CDR3 nucleotides are TGTGCCAGCAGCCCAGGACAGTTCGGGGGCACAGATACGCAGTATTTT. Protein sequence: CASSPGQFGGTDTQYF. The chain is built from TRBV7-3 and TRBJ2-3, with D possibly TRBD1 on 6 matching bases. This CDR3 is 16 amino acids long. Germline V gene data show CDR1 as SGHTA and CDR2 as FQGTGA. Trimming cost V 5 bases and J 1 base, with 16 bases left between them.

V is TRBV25-1 and J is TRBJ1-5, with D possibly matching TRBD1 (6 bases). The germline V and J ends were trimmed by 4 bases and 7 bases, with 14 bases remaining between them. This CDR3 has 14 amino acids. CDR1 is MGHDK, CDR2 SYGVNS, per germline. This CDR3 is CASSAMGAGQPQHF. CDR3 DNA sequence: TGTGCCAGCAGTGCGATGGGGGCAGGGCAGCCCCAGCATTTT.

The sample holds a few counts of this clone. The rearrangement links TRBV5-6 to TRBJ1-1, with TRBD1 matching 7 bases. CDR3 length: 14 amino acids. The trim removed 5 bases at V and 1 base at J, leaving 5 bases unmatched. Germline V gene lookup returns CDR1 SGHDT and CDR2 YYEEEE. The CDR3 nucleotides read TGTGCCAGCAGGTCCTACAGGGGGAACACTGAAGCTTTCTTT. This sequence encodes CASRSYRGNTEAFF.

The CDR3 DNA follows: TGCGCCAGCAGCCGTAGTAGCGGGGGGAGCACAGATACGCAGTATTTT. Its protein product is CASSRSSGGSTDTQYF. The V call is TRBV4-1, the J call TRBJ2-3, with 10 nucleotides matching TRBD2. The junction had 4 bases not matched to a gene; V was cut back by 4 bases and J by 0 bases. This CDR3 is 16 amino acids long. The germline V gene encodes CDR1 MGHRA and CDR2 YSYEKL.